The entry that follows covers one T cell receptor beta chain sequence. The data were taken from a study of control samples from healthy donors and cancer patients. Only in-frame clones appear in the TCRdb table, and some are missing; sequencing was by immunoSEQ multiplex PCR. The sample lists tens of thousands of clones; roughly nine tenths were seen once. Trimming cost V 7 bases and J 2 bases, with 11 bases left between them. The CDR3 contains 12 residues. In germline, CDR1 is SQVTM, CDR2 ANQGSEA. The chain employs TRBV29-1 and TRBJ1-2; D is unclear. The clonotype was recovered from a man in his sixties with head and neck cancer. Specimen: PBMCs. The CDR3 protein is CSALTVNYGYTF. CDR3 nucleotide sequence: TGCAGCGCTTTGACGGTGAACTATGGCTACACCTTC.